This entry features one T cell receptor beta chain sequence. Its target is not known. The data were obtained in a study of cytomegalovirus exposure and HLA in healthy donors. The germline V gene encodes CDR1 ENHRY and CDR2 SYGVKD. V was clipped by 3 bases and J by 7 bases; unmatched bases: 8. The CDR3 sequence is 15 residues long. The primer mix had 60 Vbeta and 13 Jbeta primers. Sequenced by immunoSEQ multiplex PCR; TCRdb stores in-frame clones only, minus some. The sample holds under 130,000 clones, about 12% seen once. The study's findings and limits: Accounts indicate the classifier identified cytomegalovirus status with strong specificity and sensitivity. Presence/absence analyses supposed approximately even sequencing depth among donors. Later analysis demonstrated an association between a missense DCLRE1C variant and TCR beta V- and J-gene trimming. Rarity held for most TCR sequences, but there were some public TCRs that occurred in many donors.

This TCR came from a man aged 35-49 years in good health and CMV-seropositive. V and J are TRBV10-3 and TRBJ2-1, with 8 bases lining up with TRBD2. Material for sequencing was PBMCs. Here the CDR3 reads CAISESLAANNEQFF. In DNA form, the CDR3 reads TGTGCCATCAGTGAATCACTAGCGGCTAATAATGAGCAGTTCTTC.